The rows below give T cell receptor beta chains drawn from one sample of a study of T cells in narcolepsy. TCRdb's copy holds only in-frame clones and misses some; the assay was immunoSEQ multiplex PCR. The table includes 20,000 to 30,000 clones, approximately 77% detected once. The sample consisted of memory (CD45RA-) CD4+ T cells from blood. The receptors shown here come from a human donor in good health. The CDR3 runs from the conserved cysteine through the conserved F or W. The D gene is left open where the match is weak. Expanded clones get a size class; other rows say once, few or many, or leave the size out.

D	V	J	size	CDR3	DNA
TRBD1	TRBV11-2	TRBJ2-3	.	CASSSTGGARTDTQYF	TGTGCCAGCAGCTCCACAGGGGGCGCTCGGACAGATACGCAGTATTTT
.	TRBV11-2	TRBJ2-1	.	CASSLDRGIREFF	TGTGCCAGCAGCTTAGATCGGGGAATTAGGGAGTTCTTC
.	TRBV19	TRBJ1-5	.	CASSVDAQPQHF	TGTGCCAGTAGTGTGGATGCCCAGCCCCAGCATTTT
.	TRBV6-1	TRBJ1-1	.	CASVPLERAFF	TGTGCCAGCGTGCCCCTTGAAAGAGCTTTCTTT
TRBD2	TRBV5-1	TRBJ2-1	.	CASSGRTSGNNEQFF	TGCGCCAGCAGCGGAAGGACTAGCGGTAACAATGAGCAGTTCTTC
.	TRBV7-6	TRBJ2-1	once	CASSLVRGSEQFF	TGTGCCAGCAGCTTAGTTCGGGGCAGCGAGCAGTTCTTC
.	TRBV11-2	TRBJ2-4	.	CASSLNRQGIQYF	TGTGCCAGCAGCCTAAACCGACAAGGAATTCAGTACTTC
.	TRBV20-1	TRBJ1-6	.	CSARQGTLHF	TGCAGTGCTAGACAGGGGACCCTCCACTTT
TRBD2	TRBV4-3	TRBJ2-2	.	CASSQAGTSGGANTGELFF	TGCGCCAGCAGCCAAGCCGGGACTAGCGGGGGGGCAAACACCGGGGAGCTGTTTTTT
.	TRBV30	TRBJ2-1	.	CAWTGEESYNEQFF	TGTGCCTGGACTGGGGAGGAATCCTACAATGAGCAGTTCTTC
.	TRBV30	TRBJ1-2	once	CAWSGPRGGLGYTF	TGTGCCTGGAGCGGCCCGAGGGGGGGTCTGGGCTACACCTTC
.	TRBV10-1	TRBJ2-7	.	CASSESRGWGYEQYF	TGCGCCAGCAGTGAGTCGCGGGGCTGGGGTTACGAGCAGTACTTC
.	TRBV12-2	TRBJ2-7	.	CASRLELAEPPEQYF	TGTGCAAGTCGCTTAGAGCTAGCGGAACCGCCCGAGCAGTACTTC
.	TRBV10-3	TRBJ1-1	.	CAITRDWGNTEAFF	TGTGCCATCACCCGGGACTGGGGGAACACTGAAGCTTTCTTT
TRBD1	TRBV11-2	TRBJ1-3	.	CASSLGQGNTIYF	TGTGCCAGCAGCCTGGGACAGGGAAACACCATATATTTT
.	TRBV9	TRBJ1-4	.	CASSVSSMNEKLFF	TGTGCCAGCAGCGTATCCTCCATGAATGAAAAACTGTTTTTT
.	TRBV28	TRBJ1-2	once	CASRAGTGPNYGYTF	TGTGCCAGCAGGGCGGGGACGGGCCCTAACTATGGCTACACCTTC
TRBD2	TRBV11-2	TRBJ2-7	.	CASSPQSFSGMGYEQYF	TGTGCCAGCAGCCCCCAGTCCTTTAGCGGGATGGGCTACGAGCAGTACTTC
.	TRBV7-2	TRBJ2-7	.	CASSLAWQGGIRYEQYF	TGTGCCAGCAGCTTAGCGTGGCAGGGGGGTATCAGGTACGAGCAGTACTTC
.	TRBV7-9	TRBJ1-2	.	CASLGRENYGYTF	TGTGCCAGCTTGGGCAGGGAAAACTATGGCTACACCTTC
.	TRBV19	TRBJ2-7	.	CASSPRGSVWYEQCF	TGTGCCAGTAGTCCTCGGGGTTCCGTCTGGTACGAGCAGTGCTTC
.	TRBV29-1	TRBJ1-1	.	CSADRPGAEAFF	TGCAGCGCTGATCGGCCAGGGGCTGAAGCTTTCTTT